The 16 T cell receptor beta chains listed next were all sequenced from one sample in a study of monozygotic twins with inflammatory bowel disease. TCRdb reprocessed the 5' RACE reads, keeping one entry per CDR3 protein, no DNA. The sample's table shows 440,000 or so distinct CDR3 sequences. The sequenced material came from blood. Source of these receptors: a human donor with ulcerative colitis or Crohn's disease, or a healthy co-twin of an affected twin (not recorded which).

J is TRBJ2-1 and V is TRBV28; TCRdb outputs TRBD2, but without DNA this stays unchecked. CDR3 size: 15 residues. The germline V gene encodes CDR1 MDHEN and CDR2 SYDVKM. The CDR3 protein is CASRPTGTTRNEQFF.

The chain joins TRBV18 to TRBJ2-5; TCRdb lists TRBD2, though no DNA is available to test this call. The CDR3 is 15 amino acids. CDR1 KGHSH and CDR2 LQKENI come from the germline V gene. The CDR3 sequence is CASSPPGLASETQYF.

The CDR3 here is CATVGTSPNNEQFF. V and J are TRBV6-2 or TRBV6-3 and TRBJ2-1; the TCRdb D gene call, TRBD2, has no DNA to confirm it. Germline V gene lookup returns CDR1 MNHEY and CDR2 SVGEGT. CDR3 length: 14 residues.

The rearrangement joins TRBV7-9 to TRBJ2-7; TCRdb's D call, TRBD2, is unchecked because there is no DNA. Germline V lookup: CDR1 SEHNR, CDR2 FQNEAQ (reference sequence). The CDR3 is made up of 15 amino acids. CDR3: CASSSSRRDSYEQYF.

The chain uses TRBV21-1 and TRBJ1-2; the D gene TCRdb calls, TRBD1, cannot be checked with no DNA. TRBV21-1 is a pseudogene. The CDR3 spans 18 residues. CDR3 in amino acids: CASSTPIIRQSSNYGYTF.

The gene calls are TRBV11-2 and TRBJ2-1; the D gene TCRdb calls, TRBD1, cannot be checked with no DNA. The CDR3 is 16 amino acids. Germline V gene data show CDR1 as SGHAT and CDR2 as FQNNGV. CDR3 sequence: CASSPARGGLRNEQFF.

The chain is built from TRBV12-3 or TRBV12-4 and TRBJ2-3; there is no DNA to check the TCRdb D call of TRBD1. This CDR3 is built from 16 residues. CDR3 loop: CASSLRDNPSTDTQYF.

The J gene is TRBJ2-7, the V gene TRBV18; TCRdb selects TRBD2, and the lack of DNA leaves this call unchecked. Germline V gene data show CDR1 as KGHSH and CDR2 as LQKENI. This CDR3 has 13 residues. The CDR3 sequence is CASSPPGDLEQYF.

The chain links TRBV19 to TRBJ2-5; TCRdb designates TRBD2, a call that cannot be tested without DNA. The CDR3 spans 13 residues. In germline, CDR1 is LNHDA, CDR2 SQIVND (reference sequence). CDR3 sequence: CASSPSKGETQYF.

This sequence joins TRBV5-1 and TRBJ1-3. Germline loops: CDR1 SGHRS, CDR2 YFSETQ. The CDR3 is 14 amino acids. CDR3 region: CASSLGQPGNTIYF. The variable domain in full, with the rest retrieved from reference TRBV5-1 and TRBJ1-3, is KAGVTQTPRYLIKTRGQQVTLSCSPISGHRSVSWYQQTPGQGLQFLFEYFSETQRNKGNFPGRFSGRQFSNSRSEMNVSTLELGDSALYLCASSLGQPGNTIYFGEGSWLTVV.

V and J are TRBV12-3 or TRBV12-4 and TRBJ2-7; TCRdb returns TRBD1, unconfirmable since there is no DNA. The CDR3 consists of 13 residues. Here the CDR3 reads CASSWDRGYEQYF.

The chain recombines TRBV20-1 with TRBJ1-4; TCRdb's D call of TRBD1 is untestable without DNA. The CDR3 sequence is 16 residues long. Germline V lookup: CDR1 DFQATT, CDR2 SNEGSKA (reference sequence). CDR3 amino acids: CSASWPRGGPNEKLFF.

The V call is TRBV20-1, the J call TRBJ2-2; TCRdb's assignment of TRBD2 cannot be checked, as there is no DNA. Looked up from germline, CDR1 is DFQATT and CDR2 is SNEGSKA (reference sequence). This CDR3 is built from 16 residues. CDR3: CSAERAGTSATGELFF.

The J gene is TRBJ2-2, the V gene TRBV20-1; TCRdb calls TRBD2, which cannot be checked without DNA. The CDR3 length is 12 residues. Looked up from germline, CDR1 is DFQATT and CDR2 is SNEGSKA (reference sequence). CDR3 sequence reads: CSATFSGRGVFF.

V is TRBV7-9 and J is TRBJ2-1; TCRdb names TRBD1, which stays unverified in the absence of DNA. The CDR3 is 14 amino acids. CDR1 and CDR2 from the germline V gene are SEHNR and FQNEAQ (reference sequence). The CDR3 sequence: CASSLVGGFGEQFF.

The CDR3 here is CASSQANPDEQFF. V is TRBV4-2 and J is TRBJ2-1. There are 13 residues in the CDR3. CDR1 LGHNA and CDR2 YNFKEQ come from the germline V gene.